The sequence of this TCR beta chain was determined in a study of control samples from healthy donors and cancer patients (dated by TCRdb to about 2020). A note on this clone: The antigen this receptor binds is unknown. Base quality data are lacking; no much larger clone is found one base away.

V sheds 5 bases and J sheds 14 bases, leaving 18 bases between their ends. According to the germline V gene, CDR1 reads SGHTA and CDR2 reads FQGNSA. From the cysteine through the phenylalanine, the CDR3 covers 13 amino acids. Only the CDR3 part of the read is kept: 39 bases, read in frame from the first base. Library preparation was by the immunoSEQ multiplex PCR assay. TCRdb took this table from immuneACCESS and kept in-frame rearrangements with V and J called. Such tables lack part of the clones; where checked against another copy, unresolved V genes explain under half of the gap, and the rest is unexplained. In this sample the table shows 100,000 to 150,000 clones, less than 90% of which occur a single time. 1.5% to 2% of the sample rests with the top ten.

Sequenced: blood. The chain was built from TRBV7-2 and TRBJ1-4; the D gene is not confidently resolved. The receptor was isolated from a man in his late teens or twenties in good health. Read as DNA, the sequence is TGTGCCAGCAGCACGTCATTGGGTGGGCATCTGTTTTTT. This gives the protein CASSTSLGGHLFF.